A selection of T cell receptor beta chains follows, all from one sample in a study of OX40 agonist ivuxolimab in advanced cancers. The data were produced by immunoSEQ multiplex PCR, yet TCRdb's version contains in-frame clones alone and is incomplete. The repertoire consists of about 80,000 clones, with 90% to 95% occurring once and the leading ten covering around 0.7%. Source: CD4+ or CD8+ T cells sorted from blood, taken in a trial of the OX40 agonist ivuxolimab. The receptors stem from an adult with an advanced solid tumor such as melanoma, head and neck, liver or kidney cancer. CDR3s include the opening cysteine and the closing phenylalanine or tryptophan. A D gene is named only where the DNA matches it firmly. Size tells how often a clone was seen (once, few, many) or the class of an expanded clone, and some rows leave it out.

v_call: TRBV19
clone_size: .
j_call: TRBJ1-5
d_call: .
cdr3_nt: TGTGCCAGTAGTATGAAGAATCAGCCCCAGCATTTT
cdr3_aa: CASSMKNQPQHF

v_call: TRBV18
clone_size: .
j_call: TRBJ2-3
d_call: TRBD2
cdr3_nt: TGTGCCAGCTCACCCGCGGCGGGAGGAAGAGATACGCAGTATTTT
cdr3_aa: CASSPAAGGRDTQYF

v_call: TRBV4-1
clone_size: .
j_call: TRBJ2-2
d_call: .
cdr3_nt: TGCGCCAGCAGCCGAGGGCAGAACACCGGGGAGCTGTTTTTT
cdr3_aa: CASSRGQNTGELFF

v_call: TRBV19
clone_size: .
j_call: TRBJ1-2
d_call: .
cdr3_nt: TGTGCCAGTAGTATGAAGGGAGTCTATGGCTACACCTTC
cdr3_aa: CASSMKGVYGYTF

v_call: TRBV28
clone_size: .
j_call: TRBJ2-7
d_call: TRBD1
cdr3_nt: TGTGCCAGCAGCACACGACAGGGCCAGGTCTTC
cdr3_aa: CASSTRQGQVF

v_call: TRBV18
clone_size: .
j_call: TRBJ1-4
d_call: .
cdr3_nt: TGTGCCAGCTCACCACGGGGGGATGAAAAACTGTTTTTT
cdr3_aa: CASSPRGDEKLFF

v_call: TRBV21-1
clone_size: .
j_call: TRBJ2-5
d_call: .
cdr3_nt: TGTGCCAGCAGCAAAGCCGGGGTGCTTCAAGAGACCCAGTACTTC
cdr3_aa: CASSKAGVLQETQYF

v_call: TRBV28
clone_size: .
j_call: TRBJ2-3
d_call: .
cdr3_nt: TGTGCCAGCAGTTCCGGGAGCACAGATACGCAGTATTTT
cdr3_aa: CASSSGSTDTQYF

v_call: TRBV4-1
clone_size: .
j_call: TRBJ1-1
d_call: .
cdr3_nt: TGCGCCAGCAGCCAGAGCCCGACAAACAGGAACACTGAAGCTTTCTTT
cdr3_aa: CASSQSPTNRNTEAFF

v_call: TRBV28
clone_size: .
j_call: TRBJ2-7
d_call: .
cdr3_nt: TGTGCCAGCAGCCGCCCAGTGGGGGAGCAGTACTTC
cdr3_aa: CASSRPVGEQYF

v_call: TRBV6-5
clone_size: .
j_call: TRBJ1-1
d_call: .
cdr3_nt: TGTGCCAGCAGTTATCAGGGATTGAGAAGCACTGAAGCTTTCTTT
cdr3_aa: CASSYQGLRSTEAFF

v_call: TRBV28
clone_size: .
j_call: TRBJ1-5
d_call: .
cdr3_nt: TGTGTCAGCACCAAGGGGAGTGCCAATCAGCCCCAGCATTTT
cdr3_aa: CVSTKGSANQPQHF

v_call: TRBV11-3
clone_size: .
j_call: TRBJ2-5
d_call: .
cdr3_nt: TGTGCCAGCAGCCTCGCCCTCCTTAAGGCTGAGACCCAGTACTTC
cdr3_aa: CASSLALLKAETQYF

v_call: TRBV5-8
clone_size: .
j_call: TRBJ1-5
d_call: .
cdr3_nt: TGTGCCAGCAGCTGGTCTAATCAGCCCCAGCATTTT
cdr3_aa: CASSWSNQPQHF

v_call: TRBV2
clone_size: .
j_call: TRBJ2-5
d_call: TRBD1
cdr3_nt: TGTGCCAGCAGTGGGGCCGGGACAGAGAAAGAGACCCAGTACTTC
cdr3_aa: CASSGAGTEKETQYF

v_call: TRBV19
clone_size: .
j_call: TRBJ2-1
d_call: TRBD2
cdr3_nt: TGTGCCAGTAGTAATGTAGCGGGAGGGCGCAATGAGCAGTTCTTC
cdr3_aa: CASSNVAGGRNEQFF

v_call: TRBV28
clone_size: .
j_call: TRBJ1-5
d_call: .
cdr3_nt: TGTGCCAGCACACCAGGTGTCGGCAATCAGCCCCAGCATTTT
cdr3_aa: CASTPGVGNQPQHF

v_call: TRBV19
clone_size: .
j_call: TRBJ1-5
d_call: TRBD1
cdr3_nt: TGTGCCACCCGAGGGGACAGGGCGATAGGGCCCCAGCATTTT
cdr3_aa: CATRGDRAIGPQHF

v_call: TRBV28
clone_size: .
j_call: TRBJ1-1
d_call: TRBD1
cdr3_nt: TGTGCCAGCAGTTTCGCCGACAGGGGGCGTGAAGCTTTCTTT
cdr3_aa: CASSFADRGREAFF

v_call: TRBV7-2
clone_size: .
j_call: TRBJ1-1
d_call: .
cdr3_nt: TGTGCCAGCACCATACCGGGAAACACTGAAGCTTTCTTT
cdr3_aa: CASTIPGNTEAFF

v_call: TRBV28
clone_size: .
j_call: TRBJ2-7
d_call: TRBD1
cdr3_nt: TGTGCCAGCAGTTTCCCTCTCAGACAGGGGAAAGGTGCTTACGAGCAGTACTTC
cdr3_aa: CASSFPLRQGKGAYEQYF

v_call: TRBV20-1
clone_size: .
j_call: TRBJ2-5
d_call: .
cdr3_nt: TGCAGTGCCACAGTCGGAGAGACCCAGTACTTC
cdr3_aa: CSATVGETQYF

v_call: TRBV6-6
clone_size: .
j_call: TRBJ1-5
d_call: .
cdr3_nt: TGTGCCAGCAGTTACTCGCCAGTCTCTAGCAATCAGCCCCAGCATTTT
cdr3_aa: CASSYSPVSSNQPQHF

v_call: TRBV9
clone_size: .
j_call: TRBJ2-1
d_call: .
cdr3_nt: TGTGCCAGCAGCGTAGTTGCTAGCTCGGATGAGCAGTTCTTC
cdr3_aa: CASSVVASSDEQFF

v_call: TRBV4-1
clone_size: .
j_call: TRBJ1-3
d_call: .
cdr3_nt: TGCGCCAGCAGCCAAGAGGTCAGGGGATCTGGAAACACCATATATTTT
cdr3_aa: CASSQEVRGSGNTIYF

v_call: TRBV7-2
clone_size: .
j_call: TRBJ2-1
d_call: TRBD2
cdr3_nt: TGTGCCAGCAGCAAGGGACTAGCGGGAGTTAATGAGCAGTTCTTC
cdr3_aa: CASSKGLAGVNEQFF

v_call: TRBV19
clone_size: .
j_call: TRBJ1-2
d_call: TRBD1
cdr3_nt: TGTGCCACCTCATTCCGGGACAGGGCTGGCTACACCTTC
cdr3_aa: CATSFRDRAGYTF

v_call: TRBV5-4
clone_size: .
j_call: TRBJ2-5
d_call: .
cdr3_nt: TGTGCCAGCAGTTATCCCCAAGAGACCCAGTACTTC
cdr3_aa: CASSYPQETQYF

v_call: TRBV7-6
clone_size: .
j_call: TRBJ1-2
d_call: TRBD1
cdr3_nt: TGTGCCAGCAGCTTACCCTCGGGACAGGATGGTGGCTACACCTTC
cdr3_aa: CASSLPSGQDGGYTF

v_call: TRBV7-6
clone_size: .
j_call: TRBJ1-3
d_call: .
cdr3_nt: TGTGCCAGCAGCTTAGCCGCCAGGGGAGCTGGAAACACCATATATTTT
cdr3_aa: CASSLAARGAGNTIYF

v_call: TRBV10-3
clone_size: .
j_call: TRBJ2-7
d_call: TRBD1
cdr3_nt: TGTGCCATCAGGGACAGGGAGACCTACGAGCAGTACTTC
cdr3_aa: CAIRDRETYEQYF

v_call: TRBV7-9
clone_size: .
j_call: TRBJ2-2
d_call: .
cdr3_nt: TGTGCCAGCAGCTCACAAACCGGGGAGCTGTTTTTT
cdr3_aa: CASSSQTGELFF

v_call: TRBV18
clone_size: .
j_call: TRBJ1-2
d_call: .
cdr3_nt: TGTGCCAGCTCACTCCCCGGGACGGACTATGGCTACACCTTC
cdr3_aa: CASSLPGTDYGYTF

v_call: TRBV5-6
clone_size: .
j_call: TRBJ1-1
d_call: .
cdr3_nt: TGTGCCAGCAGCTTTCGGGGAGCAAACACTGAAGCTTTCTTT
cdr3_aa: CASSFRGANTEAFF

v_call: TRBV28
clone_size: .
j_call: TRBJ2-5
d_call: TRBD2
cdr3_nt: TGTGCCAGCAGTGCTAGCGGGCAAGAGACCCAGTACTTC
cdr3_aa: CASSASGQETQYF

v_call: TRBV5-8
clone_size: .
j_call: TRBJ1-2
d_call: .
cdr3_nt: TGTGCCAGCAACTTGAGGGACCACCTGGGGCGTGGCTACACCTTC
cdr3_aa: CASNLRDHLGRGYTF

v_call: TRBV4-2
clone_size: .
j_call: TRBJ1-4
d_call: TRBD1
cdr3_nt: TGTGCCAGCAGCCAAGATGCAGGGGGTTATCGGGATGAAAAACTGTTTTTT
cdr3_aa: CASSQDAGGYRDEKLFF

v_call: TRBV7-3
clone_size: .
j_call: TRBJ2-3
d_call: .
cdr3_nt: TGTGCCAGCAGCTTAAAGGGTCCGGGGACGCAGTATTTT
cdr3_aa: CASSLKGPGTQYF

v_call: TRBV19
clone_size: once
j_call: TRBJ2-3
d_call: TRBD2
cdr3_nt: TGTGCCAGTAAGATGCTAGCGGCCAGTGGAGCAGATACGCAGTATTTT
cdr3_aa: CASKMLAASGADTQYF

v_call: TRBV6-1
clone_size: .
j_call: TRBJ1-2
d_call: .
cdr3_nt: TGTGCCAGCAGTACCGGGGGTACCCACTATGGCTACACCTTC
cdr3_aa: CASSTGGTHYGYTF

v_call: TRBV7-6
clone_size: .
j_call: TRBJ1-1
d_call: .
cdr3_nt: TGTGCCAGCAGCTTATTGGAACAGGGACGTGGTGAAGCTTTCTTT
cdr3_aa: CASSLLEQGRGEAFF

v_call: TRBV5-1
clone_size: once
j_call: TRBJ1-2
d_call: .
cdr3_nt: TGCGCCAGCAGCGGCTACCTCTCCGGGACGGGGATTTATGGCTACACCTTC
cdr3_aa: CASSGYLSGTGIYGYTF

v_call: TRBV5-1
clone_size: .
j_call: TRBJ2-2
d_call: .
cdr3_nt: TGCGCCAGCAGGGTTGAAAGCGGCACCGGGGAGCTGTTTTTT
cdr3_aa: CASRVESGTGELFF

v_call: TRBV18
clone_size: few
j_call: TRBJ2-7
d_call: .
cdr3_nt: TGTGCCAGCTCACCCCGCTCCTACGAGCAGTACTTC
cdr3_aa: CASSPRSYEQYF

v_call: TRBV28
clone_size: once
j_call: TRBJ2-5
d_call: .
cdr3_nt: TGTGCCAGCAGTTTAGGCCAGGGCGGGGACGGGCACCAAGAGACCCAGTACTTC
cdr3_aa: CASSLGQGGDGHQETQYF

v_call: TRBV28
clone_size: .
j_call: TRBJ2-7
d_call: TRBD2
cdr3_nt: TGTGCCAGCAGGGAAGCGGGCGGGAGTTACGAGCAGTACTTC
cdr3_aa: CASREAGGSYEQYF

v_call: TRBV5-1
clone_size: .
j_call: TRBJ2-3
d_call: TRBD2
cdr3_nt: TGCGCCAGCAGCTTTATGGGACTAGCGGGAGCCCCAGATACGCAGTATTTT
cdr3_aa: CASSFMGLAGAPDTQYF

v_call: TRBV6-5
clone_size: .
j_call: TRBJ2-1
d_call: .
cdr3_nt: TGTGCCAGCAGTCAGGACCACAGCTCCTACAATGAGCAGTTCTTC
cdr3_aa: CASSQDHSSYNEQFF

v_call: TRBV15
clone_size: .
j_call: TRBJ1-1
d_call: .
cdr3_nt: TGTGCCACCAGCAGAGGTCAGAACACTGAAGCTTTCTTT
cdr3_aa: CATSRGQNTEAFF

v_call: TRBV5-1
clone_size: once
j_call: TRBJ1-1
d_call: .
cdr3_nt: TGCGCCAGCTCATTTGCTGGAGGGGGGGCTACTGAAGCTTTCTTT
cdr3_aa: CASSFAGGGATEAFF

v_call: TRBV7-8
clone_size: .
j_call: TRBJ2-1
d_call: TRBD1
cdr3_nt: TGTGCCAGCAGCCCCCGGACAGGCGGGGAGCAGTTCTTC
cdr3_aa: CASSPRTGGEQFF

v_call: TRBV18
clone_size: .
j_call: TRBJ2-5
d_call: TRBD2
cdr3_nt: TGTGCCAGCTCCTCCGGGAGGACTGTACGAGAGACCCAGTACTTC
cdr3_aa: CASSSGRTVRETQYF

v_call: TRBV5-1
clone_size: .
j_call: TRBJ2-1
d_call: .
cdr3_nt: TGCGCCAGCAGCTTAAGATTTCCAGCGGGCCCCGGTGAGCAGTTCTTC
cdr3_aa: CASSLRFPAGPGEQFF